This entry lists 2 T cell receptor beta chains sequenced from one sample in a study of OX40 agonist ivuxolimab in advanced cancers. Assay: immunoSEQ multiplex PCR; the TCRdb copy retains only in-frame clones and omits some. The data hold some 59,000 clones, with approximately 90% observed a single time. The material was CD4+ or CD8+ T cells sorted from blood, obtained in a trial of the OX40 agonist ivuxolimab. These receptors came from an adult with an advanced solid tumor such as melanoma, head and neck, liver or kidney cancer.

The CDR3 DNA follows: TGCGCCAGCAGCCAAGAGGAGCTGGGCAACTATGGCTACACCTTC. Protein product: CASSQEELGNYGYTF. The chain links TRBV4-1 to TRBJ1-2; D unclear. Germline CDR1 MGHRA, CDR2 YSYEKL. V lost 0 bases and J 2 bases, leaving 10 bases between the germline ends. The CDR3 length is 15 residues.

In nucleotides, the CDR3 is TGTGCCAGTAGTATCTCTACGGGAGCAACCTACGAGCAGTACTTC. Protein product: CASSISTGATYEQYF. The chain recombines TRBV19 with TRBJ2-7, with a weak D call TRBD2 (6 bases). The ends were cut back, 3 bases at V and 2 bases at J, with 14 bases in the middle. The CDR3 runs 15 residues. The germline V gene has CDR1 LNHDA and CDR2 SQIVND (reference sequence).